Following are 32 T cell receptor beta chains from one sample sequenced in a study of neoadjuvant nivolumab and ipilimumab in lung cancer. The data were produced by immunoSEQ multiplex PCR, yet TCRdb's version contains in-frame clones alone and is incomplete. The sample carries tens of thousands of clones, roughly 90% recorded once. Sequences were derived from peripheral blood, sampled after neoadjuvant nivolumab, alone or with ipilimumab, at or shortly before surgery. The receptors shown here come from an adult with non-small cell lung cancer.

The chain joins TRBV10-2 to TRBJ2-2, with D perhaps TRBD2 (6 bases). CDR3 length: 15 residues. Germline V lookup: CDR1 WSHSY, CDR2 SAAADI. V was clipped by 6 bases and J by 1 base, with 12 bases between them. Here the CDR3 reads CASRRRAGNTGELFF. CDR3 nucleotide sequence: TGCGCCAGCAGGCGTCGAGCGGGGAACACCGGGGAGCTGTTTTTT.

The V call is TRBV10-2, the J call TRBJ2-7; no firm D call. CDR1 WSHSY and CDR2 SAAADI come from the germline V gene. V lost 0 bases and J lost 3, with 27 bases in between. The CDR3 runs to 20 residues. CDR3 DNA sequence: TGCGCCAGCAGTGAGTCGACCATGGTTCCCCCGAACTGGGGTTACTACGAGCAGTACTTC. Its protein is CASSESTMVPPNWGYYEQYF.

This clone was seen only a few times. The chain carries TRBV7-9 and TRBJ1-2, with unresolved D. The CDR3 is made up of 16 amino acids. CDR1 and CDR2 from the germline V gene are SEHNR and FQNEAQ (reference sequence). The V and J ends lost 3 bases and 1 base respectively, with 15 bases between them. The CDR3 loop is CASSLGIGSDNYGYTF. Here the CDR3 DNA reads TGTGCCAGCAGCTTGGGCATAGGCAGTGATAACTATGGCTACACCTTC.

The rearrangement uses TRBV18 and TRBJ1-4; no reliable D call. The CDR3 totals 13 residues. V dropped 2 bases and J dropped 7 bases, with 8 bases sitting between them. CDR1 is KGHSH and CDR2 is LQKENI in the germline V gene. The CDR3, as DNA: TGTGCCAGCTCACCAGGGTTAGGTGAAAAACTGTTTTTT. It yields the protein CASSPGLGEKLFF.

The V call is TRBV6-6, the J call TRBJ2-3; D uncertain. Germline V gene sequence: CDR1 MNHNY, CDR2 SVGAGI (reference sequence). V was clipped by 3 bases and J by 0 bases, with 10 bases between them. This CDR3 is built from 15 residues. CDR3 amino acids: CASSYMGKSTDTQYF. The DNA of the CDR3 is TGTGCCAGCAGTTATATGGGAAAGAGCACAGATACGCAGTATTTT.

Only a few counts were recorded for this clone. This chain uses TRBV7-9 with TRBJ1-2, with D maybe TRBD1 (5 bases). This CDR3 has 13 residues. V lost 3 bases, J lost 8 bases, and 13 bases lay in between. Germline V gene data show CDR1 as SEHNR and CDR2 as FQNEAQ (reference sequence). CDR3 in amino acids: CASSFQGLGGYTF. CDR3 coding DNA: TGTGCCAGCAGCTTCCAGGGTCTCGGGGGCTACACCTTC.

CDR3 DNA: TGTGCCAGCAGTCAAGACATCTCTGGAAACACCATATATTTT. It translates to CASSQDISGNTIYF. V is TRBV2 and J is TRBJ1-3; D remains unclear. V was shortened by 5 bases and J by 0 bases, with 8 bases between the two germline ends. Germline CDR1 reads SNHLY; CDR2 reads FYNNEI. The CDR3 runs 14 residues.

The rearrangement joins TRBV27 to TRBJ1-1, with D possibly being TRBD1 (5 bases). CDR1 is MNHEY and CDR2 is SMNVEV in the germline V gene (reference sequence). The germline V and J ends were trimmed by 2 bases and 4 bases, with 14 bases remaining between them. This CDR3 contains 15 residues. The CDR3 region has the DNA TGTGCCAGCAGTTTAGGCTGGGGCAGGAGCACTGAAGCTTTCTTT. It specifies CASSLGWGRSTEAFF.

CDR3 in amino acids: CASSYIKGRSGYTF. CDR3 DNA sequence: TGTGCCAGCAGTTACATCAAAGGGAGGAGTGGCTACACCTTC. The J gene is TRBJ1-2, the V gene TRBV6-5; D is unresolved. V was clipped by 2 bases and J by 7 bases, with 14 bases between them. Germline values: CDR1 MNHEY, CDR2 SVGAGI. The CDR3 sequence is 14 residues long.

The chain uses TRBV13 and TRBJ2-7, with TRBD1 identical over 7 bases. Germline-derived CDR1 and CDR2 are PRHDT and FYEKMQ (reference sequence). V lost 5 bases and J lost 3; bases outside the gene matches: 7. The CDR3 has 14 amino acids. The CDR3 region is CASSGRDSDYEQYF. The CDR3 region has the DNA TGTGCCAGCAGCGGCCGGGACAGCGACTACGAGCAGTACTTC.

DNA for the CDR3: TGTGCCAGCAGTGAAGCGCTGGCAGGGGGTGCGTACGAGCAGTACTTC. Amino acid sequence: CASSEALAGGAYEQYF. The chain couples TRBV6-1 to TRBJ2-7; 7 bases fit TRBD1. The CDR3 is 16 amino acids. Germline assignment: CDR1 MNHNS and CDR2 SASEGT. Trimming removed 0 bases from V and 4 bases from J; junction bases left unmatched: 9.

CDR3: CASSPLGTANTEAFF. CDR3 DNA sequence: TGTGCCAGCAGCCCTCTCGGGACAGCGAACACTGAAGCTTTCTTT. The V and J genes are TRBV27 and TRBJ1-1; TRBD1 matches at 7 bases. The CDR3 is 15 amino acids. The V and J ends lost 6 bases and 1 base, in that order; junction bases with no gene match: 8. Germline values: CDR1 MNHEY, CDR2 SMNVEV (reference sequence).

The rearrangement links TRBV7-8 to TRBJ2-7; D unresolved. Germline values: CDR1 SGHVS, CDR2 FQNEAQ. V was clipped by 3 bases and J by 2 bases, with 8 bases between them. The CDR3 is made up of 13 amino acids. CDR3 DNA sequence: TGTGCCAGCAGCTTGGGCCGGGCCTACGAGCAGTACTTC. Translating gives CASSLGRAYEQYF.

CDR3 sequence (DNA): TGTGCCAGCACCGGATACGAGACAGGGGGCAACGAGCAGTACTTC. This codes for CASTGYETGGNEQYF. The rearrangement uses TRBV2 and TRBJ2-7; 10 nucleotides agree with TRBD1. The CDR3 extends over 15 amino acids. Germline V gives CDR1 SNHLY, CDR2 FYNNEI. The V and J ends lost 7 bases and 5 bases, in that order; junction bases with no gene match: 11.

The rearrangement uses TRBV5-4 and TRBJ2-7; 7 nucleotides agree with TRBD2. The CDR3 runs to 15 residues. V trimming: 4 bases; J trimming: 0 bases; junction bases outside the gene matches: 7. Germline V gene data show CDR1 as SGHNT and CDR2 as YYREEE (reference sequence). CDR3 amino acids: CASSRGGSLSYEQYF. In DNA form, the CDR3 reads TGTGCCAGCAGCCGAGGCGGGAGCCTCTCCTACGAGCAGTACTTC.

The V gene is TRBV6-5, the J gene TRBJ2-7, with D maybe TRBD1 (6 bases). Germline loops: CDR1 MNHEY, CDR2 SVGAGI. CDR3 size: 15 residues. V lost 6 bases, J lost 4 bases, and 19 bases lay in between. CDR3 DNA: TGTGCCAGCAGCCTCAGTCGGGACACAAGATACGAGCAGTACTTC. It specifies CASSLSRDTRYEQYF.

The V and J genes are TRBV20-1 and TRBJ1-2, with 7 bases fitting TRBD1. Trimming took 5 bases from V and 7 from J; bases not matched to a gene: 4. The CDR3 loop spans 11 amino acids. Germline V CDR1 and CDR2: DFQATT, SNEGSKA (reference sequence). As DNA, the CDR3 is TGCAGTGCTCGTAACAGGGGTGGCTACACCTTC. It yields the protein CSARNRGGYTF.

This chain joins TRBV27 and TRBJ1-1; D not certain. V gave up 2 bases and J gave up 1 base, with 5 bases separating them. The CDR3 extends over 13 amino acids. CDR1 is MNHEY, CDR2 SMNVEV, per germline (reference sequence). DNA for the CDR3: TGTGCCAGCAGTTTAGGACGGAACACTGAAGCTTTCTTT. Translating gives CASSLGRNTEAFF.

This chain's CDR3 is CASLDVQVGGNTIYF. The CDR3 region has the DNA TGTGCCAGCCTAGACGTACAGGTGGGAGGAAACACCATATATTTT. The chain combines TRBV4-2 with TRBJ1-3; D might be TRBD1 (5 bases). Germline V gene lookup returns CDR1 LGHNA and CDR2 YNFKEQ. V lost 8 bases and J 4 bases, leaving 18 bases between the germline ends. The CDR3 extends over 15 amino acids.

The J gene is TRBJ1-5, the V gene TRBV7-2; D possibly corresponds to TRBD1 (5 bases). The CDR3 covers 13 residues. Germline CDR1 and CDR2: SGHTA and FQGNSA. V dropped 6 bases and J dropped 5 bases, with 11 bases sitting between them. In nucleotides, the CDR3 is TGTGCCAGCAGTATCAGGGAATATCAGCCCCAGCATTTT. It yields the protein CASSIREYQPQHF. Using reference TRBV7-2 and TRBJ1-5 for the parts outside the CDR3, the full variable domain is GAGVSQSPSNKVTEKGKDVELRCDPISGHTALYWYRQSLGQGLEFLIYFQGNSAPDKSGLPSDRFSAERTGGSVSTLTIQRTQQEDSAVYLCASSIREYQPQHFGDGTRLSIL.

The V call is TRBV7-9, the J call TRBJ1-2; no firm D call. The CDR3 contains 12 residues. The germline gives CDR1 SEHNR, CDR2 FQNEAQ (reference sequence). The germline V and J ends were trimmed by 6 bases and 9 bases, with 14 bases remaining between them. The CDR3 DNA sequence: TGTGCCAGCAGAGTCGGTGACGGACGCTACACCTTC. It yields the protein CASRVGDGRYTF.

The chain joins TRBV29-1 to TRBJ1-2, with D perhaps TRBD1 (6 bases). V was cut by 4 bases and J by 4 bases, with 16 bases left in between. Germline lookup yields CDR1 SQVTM and CDR2 ANQGSEA. CDR3 length: 14 residues. CDR3 sequence (DNA): TGCAGCGTTGGGCCAATTAGGGGGTCCTATGGCTACACCTTC. It yields the protein CSVGPIRGSYGYTF.

This chain connects TRBV2 to TRBJ2-7; 10 bases are shared with TRBD2. There are 14 residues in the CDR3. The ends lost 5 bases at V and 4 bases at J; junction bases unmatched: 5. The V gene's germline CDR1 is SNHLY and CDR2 FYNNEI. The CDR3 region has the DNA TGTGCCAGCAGTTTCGGACTAGCGGATTACGAGCAGTACTTC. This sequence encodes CASSFGLADYEQYF.

The chain recombines TRBV7-2 with TRBJ2-7; a possible D gene is TRBD2 (5 bases). This CDR3 contains 13 residues. Germline V gives CDR1 SGHTA, CDR2 FQGNSA. Trimming cost V 5 bases and J 5 bases, with 13 bases left between them. This CDR3 is CASSRRFGDEQYF. CDR3 bases: TGTGCCAGCAGCCGTCGATTCGGGGACGAGCAGTACTTC.

This clone was seen only once. V usage is TRBV5-6 and J usage is TRBJ2-1, with a possible D match to TRBD1 (5 bases). The CDR3 sequence is 16 residues long. Deletions cut 4 bases from V and 2 bases from J, with 16 bases between. CDR1 and CDR2 (germline): SGHDT, YYEEEE. The CDR3 sequence: CASSPSDSNPYNEQFF. In nucleotides, the CDR3 is TGTGCCAGCAGCCCTTCCGACAGCAACCCCTACAATGAGCAGTTCTTC.

The chain is built from TRBV11-2 and TRBJ2-7; a possible D gene is TRBD2 (5 bases). Trimming took 4 bases from V and 4 from J, leaving 17 bases between them. The CDR3 is 15 amino acids. Germline CDR1 reads SGHAT; CDR2 reads FQNNGV. CDR3 protein: CASSSLRAAWYEQYF. In DNA, the CDR3 is TGTGCCAGCAGCTCACTGAGGGCCGCCTGGTACGAGCAGTACTTC.

The rearrangement uses TRBV6-1 and TRBJ2-7; D call uncertain. CDR3 length: 13 amino acids. Between the trimmed V and J ends, which lost 8 bases and 3 bases, there was a span of 14 bases. Germline-derived CDR1 and CDR2 are MNHNS and SASEGT. CDR3 sequence: CASSGRPIYEQYF. DNA for the CDR3: TGTGCCAGCTCGGGCAGACCCATCTACGAGCAGTACTTC.

The chain joins TRBV2 to TRBJ1-1, with a weak D call TRBD1 (5 bases). Between the trimmed V and J ends, which lost 7 bases and 0 bases, there was a span of 12 bases. The germline V gene encodes CDR1 SNHLY and CDR2 FYNNEI. CDR3 size: 14 residues. CDR3 in amino acids: CASTQGFLNTEAFF. CDR3 coding DNA: TGTGCCAGCACCCAGGGATTTTTGAACACTGAAGCTTTCTTT. The complete variable domain, with remaining parts taken from reference TRBV2 and TRBJ1-1, reads EPEVTQTPSHQVTQMGQEVILRCVPISNHLYFYWYRQILGQKVEFLVSFYNNEISEKSEIFDDQFSVERPDGSNFTLKIRSTKLEDSAMYFCASTQGFLNTEAFFGQGTRLTVV.

The rearrangement uses TRBV5-1 and TRBJ1-1; D is ambiguous. Trimming removed 4 bases from V and 1 base from J, with 8 bases in between. The CDR3 contains 13 residues. Germline lookup yields CDR1 SGHRS and CDR2 YFSETQ. The CDR3 region is CASSLTTNTEAFF. CDR3 bases: TGCGCCAGCAGCCTCACCACGAACACTGAAGCTTTCTTT.

The chain uses TRBV29-1 and TRBJ2-7, with D uncertain. The V gene lost 6 bases and the J gene lost 3 bases, with 9 bases spanning the gap. The CDR3 length is 11 residues. Germline lookup yields CDR1 SQVTM and CDR2 ANQGSEA. DNA of the CDR3: TGCAGCGTCGCGGACGTCTACGAGCAGTACTTC. Translating it yields CSVADVYEQYF.

The rearrangement joins TRBV11-2 to TRBJ2-5; D is unresolved. Trimming pared 5 bases from V and 5 bases from J, leaving 15 bases between. Germline CDR1 SGHAT, CDR2 FQNNGV. The CDR3 length is 14 residues. The CDR3 loop is CASSQHHELETQYF. The CDR3 DNA sequence: TGTGCCAGCAGCCAACACCATGAACTGGAGACCCAGTACTTC.

This chain connects TRBV7-2 to TRBJ2-7; TRBD1 or TRBD2 may be the D gene (5 bases each). The CDR3 extends over 15 amino acids. Trimming took 1 base from V and 3 from J, leaving 13 bases between them. Germline CDR1 SGHTA, CDR2 FQGNSA. The chain's CDR3 is CASSLVLGVNYEQYF. CDR3 DNA sequence: TGTGCCAGCAGCTTAGTGTTGGGGGTGAACTACGAGCAGTACTTC.